These 31 T cell receptor beta chains share one sample of origin, sequenced in a study of Graves' ophthalmopathy and Graves' hyperthyroidism. Scientists amplified the TCR beta CDR3 regions from RNA transcripts. After a first-round RT-PCR with HTBI primers, a second-round multiplex PCR was run. A single record per CDR3 protein comes from TCRdb applying MiXCR to the multiplex PCR reads. Counted here are over a million distinct CDR3 sequences, approximately 35% occurring once; the ten biggest clones make up 11%. The specimen sequenced was peripheral blood or thyroid tissue (not recorded which). These receptors were obtained from an adult man with Graves' hyperthyroidism.

The chain has TRBV6-2 or TRBV6-3 and TRBJ2-7; no clear D gene. Germline-derived CDR1 and CDR2 are MNHEY and SVGEGT. Trimming took 7 bases from V and 5 from J, leaving 15 bases between them. The CDR3 is made up of 13 amino acids. CDR3 protein: CASTNQQTHEQYF. The CDR3 bases are TGTGCCAGCACCAACCAACAGACCCACGAGCAGTACTTC.

The gene calls are TRBV20-1 and TRBJ1-6, with D uncertain. The CDR3 extends over 14 amino acids. Germline CDR1 reads DFQATT; CDR2 reads SNEGSKA (reference sequence). Between the trimmed V and J ends, which lost 5 bases and 9 bases, there was a span of 17 bases. CDR3 bases: TGCAGTGCTCAGGACCAGGAGGGTGCTTCACCCCTCCACTTT. Encoded protein: CSAQDQEGASPLHF.

The J gene is TRBJ1-5, the V gene TRBV29-1, with a tentative D call TRBD1 (6 bases). CDR3 length: 13 residues. Trimming stripped 3 bases from V and 7 bases from J, with 13 bases between. CDR1 is SQVTM and CDR2 is ANQGSEA in the germline V gene. The CDR3 loop reads CSVEPGEGQPQHF. CDR3 DNA: TGCAGCGTTGAGCCAGGGGAGGGGCAGCCCCAGCATTTT.

This chain joins TRBV20-1 and TRBJ1-4; TRBD1 might be the D (5 bases). CDR1 is DFQATT and CDR2 is SNEGSKA in the germline V gene (reference sequence). V was cut by 3 bases and J by 8 bases, with 13 bases left in between. The CDR3 runs to 13 residues. The chain's CDR3 is CSARGGVREKLFF. The CDR3 DNA follows: TGCAGTGCTAGGGGGGGGGTCCGGGAAAAACTGTTTTTT.

This clonotype was seen a few times. The V call is TRBV10-2, the J call TRBJ1-2; 9 nucleotides align to TRBD1. The germline V gene has CDR1 WSHSY and CDR2 SAAADI. The trim removed 2 bases at V and 3 bases at J, leaving 10 bases unmatched. CDR3 size: 17 residues. This CDR3 reads CASSEMGQGAFDYGYTF. In nucleotides, the CDR3 is TGCGCCAGCAGTGAGATGGGACAGGGTGCATTCGACTATGGCTACACCTTC.

This clonotype was detected ten times or more. The chain links TRBV2 to TRBJ2-7, with D tentatively TRBD2 (6 bases). Trimming took off 10 bases at V and 2 bases at J, with 15 bases between the two ends. CDR3 length equals 13 residues. Germline assignment: CDR1 SNHLY and CDR2 FYNNEI. The CDR3 protein is CAIPGEDPYEQYF. The CDR3 coding sequence is TGTGCCATCCCCGGGGAGGACCCCTACGAGCAGTACTTC.

This clonotype was seen ten or more times. This chain links TRBV5-1 with TRBJ2-7; D is unclear. The germline V gene encodes CDR1 SGHRS and CDR2 YFSETQ. The V end lost 0 bases, the J end lost 5 bases, and 9 bases lay between the germline ends. The CDR3 is 13 residues long. CDR3 protein: CASSLAFGHEQYF. The CDR3 DNA sequence: TGCGCCAGCAGCTTGGCCTTCGGCCACGAGCAGTACTTC.

A word on this clonotype: The junction shows a germline mismatch at one end, possibly a read error. The chain combines TRBV7-2 with TRBJ1-2; D possibly corresponds to TRBD1 (5 bases). This CDR3 is built from 16 residues. Looked up from germline, CDR1 is SGHTA and CDR2 is FQGNSA. The CDR3 DNA sequence: TGTGCCAGCAGCCCCGGGGGGGGGGGATTCGACTATGGCCACACCTTC. This translates into CASSPGGGGFDYGHTF.

The table lists this clonotype with a few counts. A much larger clone lies one base from this, so it may be a read error. The chain links TRBV7-9 to TRBJ2-5; no clear D. Deletions cut 5 bases from V and 3 bases from J, with 13 bases between. Germline V gives CDR1 SEHNR, CDR2 FQNEAQ (reference sequence). The length of the CDR3 is 14 residues. As DNA, the CDR3 is TGTGCCAGCAGCACGACTGGAACGGAAGAGACCCAGTACTTC. Translation: CASSTTGTEETQYF. Drawing the rest from reference TRBV7-9 and TRBJ2-5, the complete variable domain is DTGVSQNPRHKITKRGQNVTFRCDPISEHNRLYWYRQTLGQGPEFLTYFQNEAQLEKSRLLSDRFSAERPKGSFSTLEIQRTEQGDSAMYLCASSTTGTEETQYFGPGTRLLVL.

The J gene is TRBJ2-7, the V gene TRBV7-2; D might be TRBD1 (5 bases). CDR3 length: 14 amino acids. V gave up 0 bases and J gave up 3 bases, with 9 bases separating them. Germline values: CDR1 SGHTA, CDR2 FQGNSA. The CDR3 protein is CASSLAPRGYEQYF. The CDR3 DNA reads as TGTGCCAGCAGCTTAGCGCCAAGGGGCTACGAGCAGTACTTC.

Ten or more counts support this clonotype. DNA of the CDR3: TGTGCCACCAGTGATTTCGGAGGGTCCTACGAGCAGTACTTC. Amino acids: CATSDFGGSYEQYF. This sequence joins TRBV24-1 and TRBJ2-7, with D perhaps TRBD2 (6 bases). The V and J ends lost 1 base and 1 base respectively, with 7 bases between them. This CDR3 has 14 residues. Per germline, CDR1 KGHDR and CDR2 SFDVKD.

Many counts were recorded for this clonotype. The CDR3: CASSFQISNQPQHF. The CDR3 nucleotides are TGTGCCAGCAGTTTCCAGATTAGCAATCAGCCCCAGCATTTT. J is TRBJ1-5 and V is TRBV28; no firm D call. The V gene's germline CDR1 is MDHEN and CDR2 SYDVKM. Trimming took off 3 bases at V and 0 bases at J, with 6 bases between the two ends. CDR3 size: 14 residues. The full variable domain, completed using reference TRBV28 and TRBJ1-5, is DVKVTQSSRYLVKRTGEKVFLECVQDMDHENMFWYRQDPGLGLRLIYFSYDVKMKEKGDIPEGYSVSREKKERFSLILESASTNQTSMYLCASSFQISNQPQHFGDGTRLSIL.

This chain connects TRBV10-3 to TRBJ2-7; D uncertain. Germline lookup yields CDR1 ENHRY and CDR2 SYGVKD. The CDR3 length is 16 residues. Trimming shortened V by 9 bases and J by 4 bases, and 25 bases separated the two germline ends. The CDR3, as DNA: TGTGCCATAGCCAGCAGCTTGGTTCCAGGACCATACGAGCAGTACTTC. Translating gives CAIASSLVPGPYEQYF.

This chain uses TRBV25-1 with TRBJ1-4; D ambiguous. CDR3 length equals 14 residues. The germline V and J ends were trimmed by 8 bases and 0 bases, with 10 bases remaining between them. CDR1 and CDR2 from the germline V gene are MGHDK and SYGVNS. The CDR3 DNA is TGTGCCAGCCAAGATTATGCAACTAATGAAAAACTGTTTTTT. Protein: CASQDYATNEKLFF. The full variable domain, its missing parts supplied by reference TRBV25-1 and TRBJ1-4, is EADIYQTPRYLVIGTGKKITLECSQTMGHDKMYWYQQDPGMELHLIHYSYGVNSTEKGDLSSESTVSRIRTEHFPLTLESARPSHTSQYLCASQDYATNEKLFFGSGTQLSVL.

V is TRBV12-3 or TRBV12-4 and J is TRBJ1-5; 8 nucleotides align to TRBD1. This CDR3 contains 15 residues. J lost 11 bases, V lost 4 bases, and 13 bases had no gene match. The CDR3 sequence is CASSYSGQGLMAQHF. The CDR3 DNA reads as TGTGCCAGCAGTTACTCAGGACAGGGACTAATGGCCCAGCATTTT.

Concerning this clonotype: A much larger clone sits a single nucleotide away, making a read error possible. V gene TRBV24-1 combines with J gene TRBJ2-7, with D perhaps matching TRBD1 (6 bases). CDR1 is KGHDR and CDR2 is SFDVKD in the germline V gene. This CDR3 region has 14 residues. CDR3 sequence reads: CATSDPDSSYGQYF. CDR3 bases: TGTGCCACCAGTGACCCGGACAGCTCCTACGGGCAGTACTTC.

This clonotype appeared many times. The chain links TRBV11-2 to TRBJ1-4, with TRBD1 identical over 12 bases. Trimming cost V 1 base and J 8 bases; bases outside gene matches: 2. The CDR3 runs to 15 residues. Germline loops: CDR1 SGHAT, CDR2 FQNNGV. CDR3 bases: TGTGCCAGCAGCTTAGCGGGGACAGGGGGCGAAAAACTGTTTTTT. This encodes CASSLAGTGGEKLFF.

The chain is built from TRBV20-1 and TRBJ2-3; 7 nucleotides match TRBD2. The CDR3 totals 15 residues. The V gene end was trimmed by 5 bases and the J gene end by 5 bases; junction bases not matched to a gene: 13. The germline V gene has CDR1 DFQATT and CDR2 SNEGSKA (reference sequence). CDR3: CSADPLAGVGDTQYF. CDR3 DNA sequence: TGCAGTGCTGACCCGTTGGCGGGAGTTGGAGATACGCAGTATTTT.

This clonotype has just a few counts. The chain carries TRBV6-6 and TRBJ1-1; 7 positions agree with TRBD1. The CDR3 covers 14 residues. CDR1 MNHNY and CDR2 SVGAGI come from the germline V gene (reference sequence). V lost 5 bases and J lost 2; bases outside the gene matches: 5. The DNA for the CDR3 is TGTGCCAGCAGTAACAGGGACAGAAACACTGAAGCTTTCTTT. Translating gives CASSNRDRNTEAFF.

This clonotype was observed at least ten times. The chain uses TRBV6-2 or TRBV6-3 and TRBJ1-5; D remains ambiguous. Trimming stripped 2 bases from V and 5 bases from J, with 7 bases between. The germline CDR1 and CDR2 sequences are MNHEY and SVGEGT. The CDR3 is made up of 13 amino acids. The CDR3 DNA sequence: TGTGCCAGCAGTTACGGGGAAGATCAGCCCCAGCATTTT. It yields the protein CASSYGEDQPQHF.

This clonotype has a handful of counts. This chain uses TRBV12-3 or TRBV12-4 with TRBJ2-7, with 7 bases identical to TRBD1. The CDR3 runs 15 residues. The V and J ends lost 5 bases and 4 bases, in that order; junction bases with no gene match: 11. The CDR3 sequence is CASSAPRDSLYEQYF. The CDR3 region has the DNA TGTGCCAGCAGTGCCCCCCGGGACAGCCTTTACGAGCAGTACTTC.

This clonotype was detected only a few times. The chain recombines TRBV20-1 with TRBJ2-5; 7 bases match TRBD2. The germline V gene has CDR1 DFQATT and CDR2 SNEGSKA (reference sequence). This CDR3 has 21 amino acids. J was trimmed by 3 bases and V by 4 bases; bases with no gene match: 29. The CDR3 loop reads CSATTPRAERAGVVGKETQYF. The CDR3 nucleotides are TGCAGTGCTACTACCCCGAGGGCGGAGCGCGCGGGAGTGGTTGGGAAAGAGACCCAGTACTTC.

Ten or more counts support this clonotype. This sequence joins TRBV4-1 and TRBJ1-2; D gene unclear. Germline-derived CDR1 and CDR2 are MGHRA and YSYEKL. Deletions cut 0 bases from V and 4 bases from J, with 6 bases between. This CDR3 is 13 amino acids long. DNA for the CDR3: TGCGCCAGCAGCCAAGAACAAGGCTATGGCTACACCTTC. This encodes CASSQEQGYGYTF.

This clonotype was detected ten times or more. J is TRBJ1-4 and V is TRBV5-1; the D is unclear. The CDR3 consists of 17 residues. The germline CDR1 and CDR2 sequences are SGHRS and YFSETQ. V shed 0 bases and J shed 8 bases, with 20 bases lying between them. The CDR3 loop is CASSLGDLGSGREKLFF. As DNA, the CDR3 is TGCGCCAGCAGCTTGGGAGATTTGGGCAGCGGTCGGGAAAAACTGTTTTTT.

This clonotype was detected ten times or more. V and J are TRBV6-6 and TRBJ2-5, with D unclear. The CDR3 runs 12 residues. The V gene's germline CDR1 is MNHNY and CDR2 SVGAGI (reference sequence). V lost 0 bases and J 7 bases, leaving 6 bases between the germline ends. The CDR3 reads CASSYSVGTQYF. DNA for the CDR3: TGTGCCAGCAGTTACTCCGTGGGGACCCAGTACTTC.

This clonotype was detected only a few times. The J gene is TRBJ2-2, the V gene TRBV19; 8 bases are a match to TRBD1. With 8 bases clipped from V and 4 bases from J, the junction kept 6 bases outside the gene matches. Germline-derived CDR1 and CDR2 are LNHDA and SQIVND (reference sequence). The CDR3 spans 14 residues. CDR3 amino acids: CASGDRGGTGELFF. The CDR3 bases are TGTGCCAGTGGTGACAGGGGCGGCACCGGGGAGCTGTTTTTT.

In regard to this clonotype: A junction end diverges from the germline sequence, so it may reflect a read error. This chain links TRBV7-9 with TRBJ2-2; D tentatively fits TRBD1 or TRBD2 (6 bases each). Germline V gene sequence: CDR1 SEHNR, CDR2 FQNEAQ (reference sequence). The CDR3 spans 15 residues. The CDR3 protein is CASSLDRGRTGGLFF. DNA of the CDR3: TGTGCCAGCAGCTTAGATCGGGGGCGCACCGGGGGGCTGTTTTTT.

V usage is TRBV10-3 and J usage is TRBJ1-5, with unresolved D. V lost 4 bases and J 4 bases, leaving 8 bases between the germline ends. The CDR3 sequence is 13 residues long. Per the germline V gene, CDR1 is ENHRY and CDR2 is SYGVKD. CDR3 coding DNA: TGTGCCATCAGTGCCGACGGGAATCAGCCCCAGCATTTT. This translates into CAISADGNQPQHF.

There are many counts of this clonotype. The V gene is TRBV19, the J gene TRBJ1-1, with D unresolved. V lost 9 bases and J lost 1, with 15 bases in between. CDR1 is LNHDA, CDR2 SQIVND, per germline (reference sequence). The CDR3 covers 14 residues. CDR3 amino acids: CASLAYQGNTEAFF. Written as DNA, the CDR3 is TGTGCCAGCCTCGCATACCAAGGGAACACTGAAGCTTTCTTT.

This rearrangement joins TRBV11-1 to TRBJ2-5, with D possibly called TRBD1 or TRBD2 (5 bases each). The CDR3 has 15 residues. V was cut by 5 bases and J by 1 base, with 14 bases left in between. Germline-derived CDR1 and CDR2 are SGHAT and FQDESV (reference sequence). The CDR3 DNA sequence: TGTGCCAGCAGCCTCGGGACGGCGGTCCAAGAGACCCAGTACTTC. It encodes CASSLGTAVQETQYF.

The V gene is TRBV5-1, the J gene TRBJ1-1; D might be TRBD1 (5 bases). This CDR3 spans 17 amino acids. Germline V gene lookup returns CDR1 SGHRS and CDR2 YFSETQ. V gave up 4 bases and J gave up 1 base, with 20 bases separating them. CDR3 loop: CASSQRYLGGENTEAFF. The DNA of the CDR3 is TGCGCCAGCAGCCAAAGATATTTGGGGGGGGAGAACACTGAAGCTTTCTTT.